The 2 T cell receptor beta chains below come from one sample, sequenced in a study of vaccination and CD4 T cells after COVID-19. The antigens for these receptors are not known. The Oncomine TCR Beta short-read assay was what sequenced the DNA obtained from cultured CD4+ T cells. TCRdb passed the PCR reads through MiXCR, listing each CDR3 protein once. There are more than 9,000 distinct CDR3 sequences in the sample; around 58% occur only once, and 30% to 35% lies in the top ten. Treatment denoted: 10-day PBMC culture with coronavirus spike peptide pools or control peptides (ViraFEST assay). The sequencing input was CD4+ T cells from blood, cultured in vitro. The origin of the receptors is a human donor who had recovered from COVID-19.

The gene calls are TRBV20-1 and TRBJ2-3, with D perhaps assigned TRBD1 or TRBD2 (5 bases each). V was pared by 3 bases and J by 0 bases, with 22 bases between. Per the germline V gene, CDR1 is DFQATT and CDR2 is SNEGSKA (reference sequence). The CDR3 covers 18 residues. The CDR3 protein is CSARGRGILPSSTDTQYF. Written as DNA, the CDR3 is TGCAGTGCTAGGGGCCGGGGCATACTACCCTCTAGCACAGATACGCAGTATTTT.

The rearrangement uses TRBV11-2 and TRBJ2-5; possibly TRBD2 for D (5 bases). V shed 0 bases and J shed 5 bases, with 7 bases lying between them. Germline CDR1 SGHAT, CDR2 FQNNGV. The CDR3 spans 13 residues. The CDR3 protein is CASSLDGVETQYF. The CDR3 DNA reads as TGTGCCAGCAGCTTAGACGGGGTGGAGACCCAGTACTTC. The whole variable domain, filled in from reference TRBV11-2 and TRBJ2-5, reads EAGVAQSPRYKIIEKRQSVAFWCNPISGHATLYWYQQILGQGPKLLIQFQNNGVVDDSQLPKDRFSAERLKGVDSTLKIQPAKLEDSAVYLCASSLDGVETQYFGPGTRLLVL.